This entry lists 29 T cell receptor beta chains sequenced from one sample in a study of shared clonotypes between healthy human individuals. Generated by immunoSEQ multiplex PCR, the TCRdb table keeps only in-frame clones and is missing some. The table includes over a million clones, approximately 80% detected once. The sequenced sample consisted of memory CD4+ T cells from PBMCs. The subset was: CD45RA-negative fraction. The receptors originated from a man aged 18 to 29 in good health. Some clones in this sample may be carry-over from other donors' samples.

The genes are TRBV6-6 and TRBJ1-1; no clear D. The CDR3 contains 12 residues. V shed 6 bases and J shed 6 bases, with 11 bases lying between them. Looked up from germline, CDR1 is MNHNY and CDR2 is SVGAGI (reference sequence). CDR3 in DNA: TGTGCCAGCAGCAGGTTTAGGTCTGAAGCTTTCTTT. It translates to CASSRFRSEAFF.

The chain couples TRBV6-6 to TRBJ2-7; the D gene is possibly TRBD2 (5 bases). Germline CDR1 is MNHNY and CDR2 is SVGAGI (reference sequence). This CDR3 comprises 12 residues. Trimming shortened V by 4 bases and J by 6 bases, and 10 bases separated the two germline ends. The CDR3 region has the DNA TGTGCCAGCAGTTGGACGGGAATCGAGCAGTACTTC. The encoded protein is CASSWTGIEQYF.

The chain recombines TRBV18 with TRBJ1-3, with D possibly being TRBD1 (5 bases). The V and J ends lost 4 bases and 0 bases respectively, with 13 bases between them. Germline-derived CDR1 and CDR2 are KGHSH and LQKENI. The CDR3 runs to 16 residues. This CDR3 reads CASSHGSTGSGNTIYF. The CDR3 nucleotides are TGTGCCAGCTCACACGGATCCACAGGCTCTGGAAACACCATATATTTT.

The V call is TRBV9, the J call TRBJ2-5; the D gene is possibly TRBD1 (6 bases). The CDR3 is made up of 17 amino acids. The germline V gene has CDR1 SGDLS and CDR2 YYNGEE. V shed 2 bases and J shed 1 base, with 18 bases lying between them. The CDR3 nucleotides are TGTGCCAGCAGCGTTCTAAGGCAGGGGATCTTCCAAGAGACCCAGTACTTC. Translating it yields CASSVLRQGIFQETQYF.

The chain is built from TRBV7-3 and TRBJ2-3, with D tentatively TRBD2 (5 bases). The V gene lost 2 bases and the J gene lost 1 base, with 10 bases spanning the gap. The length of the CDR3 is 15 residues. Germline values: CDR1 SGHTA, CDR2 FQGTGA. The CDR3 loop reads CASSLLGAGTDTQYF. The CDR3 DNA follows: TGTGCCAGCAGCTTATTAGGAGCGGGCACAGATACGCAGTATTTT.

The V gene is TRBV18, the J gene TRBJ2-1; D tentatively fits TRBD1 or TRBD2 (5 bases each). The CDR3 length is 16 residues. The V gene lost 3 bases and the J gene lost 5 bases, with 17 bases spanning the gap. The germline V gene has CDR1 KGHSH and CDR2 LQKENI. The CDR3 protein is CASSPPGGGAHNEQFF. CDR3 nucleotide sequence: TGTGCCAGCTCACCTCCTGGAGGTGGGGCCCACAATGAGCAGTTCTTC. Filled out from reference TRBV18 and TRBJ2-1, the complete variable domain reads NAGVMQNPRHLVRRRGQEARLRCSPMKGHSHVYWYRQLPEEGLKFMVYLQKENIIDESGMPKERFSAEFPKEGPSILRIQQVVRGDSAAYFCASSPPGGGAHNEQFFGPGTRLTVL.

J is TRBJ2-5 and V is TRBV27, with D perhaps TRBD1 (6 bases). From germline, CDR1 is MNHEY and CDR2 SMNVEV (reference sequence). V dropped 2 bases and J dropped 2 bases, with 21 bases sitting between them. This CDR3 is 18 amino acids long. Here the CDR3 DNA reads TGTGCCAGCAGTTTAAGAGGACAGCCTAGATGGGTGCAAGAGACCCAGTACTTC. It yields the protein CASSLRGQPRWVQETQYF.

In regard to this clone: A read error may be the cause here, since a much bigger clone is one base away. The chain uses TRBV2 and TRBJ2-7, with 7 positions matching TRBD1. Trimming cost V 6 bases and J 2 bases; bases outside gene matches: 4. This CDR3 region has 13 residues. CDR1 is SNHLY and CDR2 is FYNNEI in the germline V gene. For the CDR3, the DNA is TGTGCCAGCAGCCGGGACAGCACCTACGAGCAGTACTTC. Translating gives CASSRDSTYEQYF.

CDR3 nucleotides: TGTGCCAGCTCGCCGCGGACCCCTAACTATGGCTACACCTTC. Amino acids: CASSPRTPNYGYTF. This sequence joins TRBV25-1 and TRBJ1-2; D ambiguous. Germline CDR1 reads MGHDK; CDR2 reads SYGVNS. The CDR3 is 14 amino acids. Trimming left V 8 bases short and J 0 bases short, with 13 bases between.

The CDR3 sequence is CATSRDNPRLGETQYF. CDR3 nucleotides: TGTGCCACCAGCAGAGATAATCCCCGTTTGGGCGAGACCCAGTACTTC. The chain couples TRBV15 to TRBJ2-5; no reliable D call. V lost 0 bases, J lost 5 bases, and 16 bases lay in between. This CDR3 is built from 16 residues. Germline V gives CDR1 LNHNV, CDR2 YYDKDF (reference sequence).

V is TRBV7-8 and J is TRBJ2-6; perhaps TRBD1 as D (5 bases). Trimming took off 6 bases at V and 1 base at J, with 10 bases between the two ends. The CDR3 loop spans 15 amino acids. Germline values: CDR1 SGHVS, CDR2 FQNEAQ. This chain's CDR3 is CASRDDRSGANVLTF. Here the CDR3 DNA reads TGTGCCAGCAGGGATGACAGATCTGGGGCCAACGTCCTGACTTTC.

The chain carries TRBV4-3 and TRBJ2-7, with D possibly being TRBD1 (6 bases). V was trimmed by 0 bases and J by 2 bases, leaving 14 bases between them. CDR3 size: 16 residues. The germline V gene has CDR1 LGHNA and CDR2 YSLEER. CDR3 in DNA: TGCGCCAGCAGCCAAGATGTTCAGGGGACGGCCTACGAGCAGTACTTC. Its protein is CASSQDVQGTAYEQYF.

The genes are TRBV11-2 and TRBJ2-2; D might be TRBD2 (7 bases). Germline CDR1 reads SGHAT; CDR2 reads FQNNGV. This CDR3 region has 16 residues. Trimming took 4 bases from V and 3 from J, leaving 15 bases between them. DNA for the CDR3: TGTGCCAGCAGCTCTCCGGGGGCGGGAGACACCGGGGAGCTGTTTTTT. Translated: CASSSPGAGDTGELFF. Looking up the rest from reference TRBV11-2 and TRBJ2-2 gives the full variable domain: EAGVAQSPRYKIIEKRQSVAFWCNPISGHATLYWYQQILGQGPKLLIQFQNNGVVDDSQLPKDRFSAERLKGVDSTLKIQPAKLEDSAVYLCASSSPGAGDTGELFFGEGSRLTVL.

J is TRBJ1-1 and V is TRBV5-1; tentatively, D is TRBD1 (6 bases). The CDR3 length is 14 residues. Germline assignment: CDR1 SGHRS and CDR2 YFSETQ. Trimming left V 5 bases short and J 4 bases short, with 15 bases between. The CDR3 DNA sequence: TGCGCCAGCAGGGCTACTAGACAGGTCACTGAAGCTTTCTTT. Amino acids: CASRATRQVTEAFF. The variable domain in full, completed from reference TRBV5-1 and TRBJ1-1, reads KAGVTQTPRYLIKTRGQQVTLSCSPISGHRSVSWYQQTPGQGLQFLFEYFSETQRNKGNFPGRFSGRQFSNSRSEMNVSTLELGDSALYLCASRATRQVTEAFFGQGTRLTVV.

This chain links TRBV2 with TRBJ1-5, with 8 bases aligning to TRBD1. CDR1 and CDR2 (germline): SNHLY, FYNNEI. This CDR3 region has 14 residues. J was trimmed by 10 bases and V by 2 bases; bases with no gene match: 7. CDR3 nucleotide sequence: TGTGCCAGCAGTGAAAGGGACAGGTTCTTTCCCCAGCATTTT. Its translation: CASSERDRFFPQHF.

With respect to this clone: This same CDR3 is encoded by further DNA sequences in the sample. J is TRBJ1-1 and V is TRBV29-1, with 8 bases matching TRBD1. This CDR3 has 13 residues. From germline, CDR1 is SQVTM and CDR2 ANQGSEA. V was clipped by 7 bases and J by 2 bases; unmatched bases: 6. Here the CDR3 reads CSARQGSNTEAFF. The CDR3 DNA is TGCAGCGCCCGACAGGGGTCAAACACTGAAGCTTTCTTT. The variable domain in full, with the rest retrieved from reference TRBV29-1 and TRBJ1-1, is SAVISQKPSRDICQRGTSLTIQCQVDSQVTMMFWYRQQPGQSLTLIATANQGSEATYESGFVIDKFPISRPNLTFSTLTVSNMSPEDSSIYLCSARQGSNTEAFFGQGTRLTVV.

V usage is TRBV19 and J usage is TRBJ1-5, with TRBD1 identical over 7 bases. The CDR3 has 16 amino acids. V trimming: 3 bases; J trimming: 0 bases; junction bases outside the gene matches: 5. CDR1 is LNHDA and CDR2 is SQIVND in the germline V gene (reference sequence). This CDR3 is CASSIWQGDSNQPQHF. The CDR3 region has the DNA TGTGCCAGTAGTATTTGGCAGGGGGATAGCAATCAGCCCCAGCATTTT.

This clone was found once. V is TRBV9 and J is TRBJ2-2; D call uncertain. From germline, CDR1 is SGDLS and CDR2 YYNGEE. There are 16 residues in the CDR3. V was trimmed by 0 bases and J by 3 bases, leaving 12 bases between them. The CDR3 spells CASSVGLGGHTGELFF. The CDR3 DNA reads TGTGCCAGCAGCGTAGGCTTGGGCGGACACACCGGGGAGCTGTTTTTT.

The V and J genes are TRBV5-5 and TRBJ1-5; 9 nucleotides line up with TRBD1. CDR1 SGHKS and CDR2 YYEKEE come from the germline V gene (reference sequence). The CDR3 is 12 residues long. The J segment lost 8 bases and the V segment lost 7 bases, leaving 4 bases of the junction unmatched. Here the CDR3 reads CASGTGGEPQHF. CDR3 DNA: TGTGCCAGCGGTACAGGGGGCGAGCCCCAGCATTTT.

J is TRBJ2-7 and V is TRBV28, with D possibly being TRBD1 (6 bases). Germline CDR1 reads MDHEN; CDR2 reads SYDVKM. The CDR3 has 13 amino acids. Trimming took 2 bases from V and 4 from J, leaving 9 bases between them. This CDR3 reads CASSLVTGYEQYF. In DNA, the CDR3 is TGTGCCAGCAGTTTAGTGACAGGTTACGAGCAGTACTTC.

V is TRBV15 and J is TRBJ1-3; D is ambiguous. The germline V gene encodes CDR1 LNHNV and CDR2 YYDKDF (reference sequence). The V end was cut by 0 bases, the J end by 1 base, with 1 base between. The CDR3 loop spans 13 amino acids. The CDR3 protein is CATSRESGNTIYF. The DNA of the CDR3 is TGTGCCACCAGCAGAGAGTCTGGAAACACCATATATTTT.

The chain links TRBV4-1 to TRBJ2-5; either TRBD1 or TRBD2 may fit D (7 bases each). The germline V gene encodes CDR1 MGHRA and CDR2 YSYEKL. The CDR3 is 14 amino acids. Deletions cut 1 base from V and 5 bases from J, with 11 bases between. The CDR3 DNA follows: TGCGCCAGCAGCCAAGCCAGGGGGGGGGAGACCCAGTACTTC. It specifies CASSQARGGETQYF.

The chain has TRBV19 and TRBJ1-2; a weak D match, TRBD1 (6 bases). The CDR3 extends over 13 amino acids. Trimming took 4 bases from V and 8 from J, leaving 14 bases between them. From germline, CDR1 is LNHDA and CDR2 SQIVND (reference sequence). The CDR3 sequence: CASSTTQGPGYTF. The CDR3 region has the DNA TGTGCCAGTAGTACGACTCAGGGGCCCGGCTACACCTTC.

The chain uses TRBV7-9 and TRBJ2-5; 9 nucleotides line up with TRBD1. Germline CDR1 SEHNR, CDR2 FQNEAQ (reference sequence). This CDR3 has 15 residues. Losses at the gene ends were 4 bases for V and 0 bases for J; bases not matched to a gene: 3. Written as DNA, the CDR3 is TGTGCCAGCAGCTGGGGGGACAGGGACCAAGAGACCCAGTACTTC. Its protein product is CASSWGDRDQETQYF.

The genes are TRBV28 and TRBJ2-7, with unresolved D. The CDR3 length is 13 residues. In germline, CDR1 is MDHEN, CDR2 SYDVKM. V lost 6 bases to trimming and J lost 12 bases, with 21 bases between them. CDR3 sequence: CASSTQGLRGVYF. Written as DNA, the CDR3 is TGTGCCAGCAGCACACAAGGCCTTCGCGGTGTGTACTTC. Full variable domain (outside the CDR3, taken from reference TRBV28 and TRBJ2-7): DVKVTQSSRYLVKRTGEKVFLECVQDMDHENMFWYRQDPGLGLRLIYFSYDVKMKEKGDIPEGYSVSREKKERFSLILESASTNQTSMYLCASSTQGLRGVYFGPGTRLTVT.

This chain uses TRBV12-5 with TRBJ2-1, with TRBD2 matching over 9 bases. J gave up 1 base and V 2 bases, and 0 bases lay outside the gene matches. Germline lookup yields CDR1 LGHNT and CDR2 FRNRAP. The CDR3 has 15 residues. This chain's CDR3 is CASGLTSGSYNEQFF. CDR3 DNA sequence: TGTGCTAGTGGTTTGACTAGCGGGTCCTACAATGAGCAGTTCTTC.

V is TRBV4-3 and J is TRBJ2-4; 7 positions agree with TRBD2. The length of the CDR3 is 20 residues. The V and J ends lost 0 bases and 3 bases, in that order; junction bases with no gene match: 17. The germline V gene has CDR1 LGHNA and CDR2 YSLEER. CDR3 nucleotide sequence: TGCGCCAGCAGCCAAGATGGGTTTGTTGGACTAGGCCTTGACAAAAACATTCAGTACTTC. Translated, it gives CASSQDGFVGLGLDKNIQYF.

There are a few counts of this clone. V and J are TRBV28 and TRBJ1-5; tentative D call: TRBD1 (5 bases). The CDR3 is 12 residues long. Between the trimmed V and J ends, which lost 4 bases and 8 bases, there was a span of 9 bases. Germline loops: CDR1 MDHEN, CDR2 SYDVKM. CDR3 DNA sequence: TGTGCCAGCAGTTGGGGAGGGGAGCCCCAGCATTTT. Amino acid sequence: CASSWGGEPQHF.

Concerning this clone: A much bigger clone sits one base away, suggesting this may be a read error. The chain has TRBV11-3 and TRBJ2-1; D unresolved. The V end lost 2 bases, the J end lost 5 bases, and 1 base lay between the germline ends. Looked up from germline, CDR1 is SGHNT and CDR2 is YENEEA. This CDR3 spans 11 amino acids. CDR3 residues: CASSLNNEQFF. DNA of the CDR3: TGTGCCAGCAGCTTAAACAATGAGCAGTTCTTC.